The source of this T cell receptor beta chain is a study of shared clonotypes between healthy human individuals. Measured with immunoSEQ multiplex PCR; TCRdb has only the in-frame clones, and not every one. This table holds some 1 million clones, approximately 70% found once. This clone has at least ten counts. Germline CDR1 and CDR2: GTSNPN and SVGIG (reference sequence). There are 16 residues in the CDR3. V lost 2 bases to trimming and J lost 6 bases; unmatched junction nucleotides: 6. The chain joins TRBV30 to TRBJ2-3; 15 bases align to TRBD2. Sequencing was performed on memory CD4+ T cells sorted from blood. Subset noted: CD45RA-negative fraction. The sequence was obtained from a man aged 18 to 29 in good health. CDR3 residues: CAWSRTSGGAWDTQYF. The DNA of the CDR3 is TGTGCCTGGAGTCGGACTAGCGGGGGGGCATGGGATACGCAGTATTTT.